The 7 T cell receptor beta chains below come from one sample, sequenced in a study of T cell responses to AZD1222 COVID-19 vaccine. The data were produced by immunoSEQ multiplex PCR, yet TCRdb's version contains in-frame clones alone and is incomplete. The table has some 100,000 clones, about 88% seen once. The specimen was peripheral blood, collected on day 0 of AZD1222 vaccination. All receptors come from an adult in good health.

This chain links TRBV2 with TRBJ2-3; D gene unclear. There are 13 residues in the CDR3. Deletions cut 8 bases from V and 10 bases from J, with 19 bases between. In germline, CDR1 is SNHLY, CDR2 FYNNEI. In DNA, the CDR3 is TGTGCCAGCGCCTTTTACACCGACCCTCCGCAGTATTTT. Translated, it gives CASAFYTDPPQYF.

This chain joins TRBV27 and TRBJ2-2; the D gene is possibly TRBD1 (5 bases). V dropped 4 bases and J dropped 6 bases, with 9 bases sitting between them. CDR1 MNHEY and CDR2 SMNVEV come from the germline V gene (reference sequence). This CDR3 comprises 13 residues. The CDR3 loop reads CASSSDKSGELFF. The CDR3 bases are TGTGCCAGCAGTTCGGACAAATCCGGGGAGCTGTTTTTT.

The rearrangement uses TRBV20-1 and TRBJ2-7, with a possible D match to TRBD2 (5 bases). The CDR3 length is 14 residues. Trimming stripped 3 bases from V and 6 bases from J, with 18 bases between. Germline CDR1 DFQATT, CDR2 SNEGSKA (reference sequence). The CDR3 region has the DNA TGCAGTGCTAGTTCAGCCGCCTCGGGGAGCGAGCAGTACTTC. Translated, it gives CSASSAASGSEQYF.

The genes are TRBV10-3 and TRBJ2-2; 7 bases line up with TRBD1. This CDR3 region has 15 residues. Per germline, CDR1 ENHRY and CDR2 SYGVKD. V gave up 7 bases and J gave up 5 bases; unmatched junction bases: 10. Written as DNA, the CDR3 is TGTGCCATCACCATCGGACAGGAACATACCGGGGAGCTGTTTTTT. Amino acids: CAITIGQEHTGELFF.

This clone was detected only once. CDR3 amino acids: CSVLPGQGGSYEQYF. The CDR3 coding sequence is TGCAGCGTTTTACCGGGACAGGGCGGCTCCTACGAGCAGTACTTC. This sequence joins TRBV29-1 and TRBJ2-7, with 9 bases fitting TRBD1. From germline, CDR1 is SQVTM and CDR2 ANQGSEA. V shed 5 bases and J 0 bases; nucleotides not matched to a gene: 8. This CDR3 comprises 15 residues.

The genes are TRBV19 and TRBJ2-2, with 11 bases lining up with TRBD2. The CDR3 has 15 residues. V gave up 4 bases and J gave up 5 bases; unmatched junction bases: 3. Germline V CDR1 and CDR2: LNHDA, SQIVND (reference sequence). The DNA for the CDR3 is TGTGCCAGTAGTAATAGCGGGAGGGTGACCGGGGAGCTGTTTTTT. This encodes CASSNSGRVTGELFF.

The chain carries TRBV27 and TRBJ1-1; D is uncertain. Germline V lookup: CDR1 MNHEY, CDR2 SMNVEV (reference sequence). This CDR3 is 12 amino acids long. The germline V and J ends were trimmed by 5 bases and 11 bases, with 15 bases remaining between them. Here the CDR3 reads CASSPGPFNAFF. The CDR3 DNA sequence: TGTGCCAGCAGTCCCGGGCCCTTCAACGCTTTCTTT.